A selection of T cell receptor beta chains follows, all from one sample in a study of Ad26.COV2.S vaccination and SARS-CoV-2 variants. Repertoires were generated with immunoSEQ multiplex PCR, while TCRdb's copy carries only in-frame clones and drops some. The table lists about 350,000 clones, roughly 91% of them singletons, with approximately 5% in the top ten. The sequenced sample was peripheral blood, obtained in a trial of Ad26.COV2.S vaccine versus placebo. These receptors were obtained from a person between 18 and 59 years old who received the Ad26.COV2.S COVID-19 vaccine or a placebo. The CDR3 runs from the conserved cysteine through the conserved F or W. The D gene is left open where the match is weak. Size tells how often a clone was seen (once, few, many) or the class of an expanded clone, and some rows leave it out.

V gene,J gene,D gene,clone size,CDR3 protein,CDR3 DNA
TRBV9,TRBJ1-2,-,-,CASSVGGTRGYTF,TGTGCCAGCAGCGTAGGGGGAACTAGGGGCTACACCTTC
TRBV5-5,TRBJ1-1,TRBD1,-,CASSLGQLYQNTEAFF,TGTGCCAGCAGCCTGGGACAGCTATACCAGAACACTGAAGCTTTCTTT
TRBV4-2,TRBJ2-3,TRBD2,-,CASSQDLPAGGRTDTQYF,TGTGCCAGCAGCCAAGATTTGCCAGCGGGGGGCCGCACAGATACGCAGTATTTT
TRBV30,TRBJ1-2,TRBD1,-,CAWSLKPGTGYDYGYTF,TGTGCCTGGAGTCTCAAACCCGGGACAGGGTACGACTATGGCTACACCTTC
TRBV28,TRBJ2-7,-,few,CASGGTYEQYF,TGTGCCAGCGGTGGCACCTACGAGCAGTACTTC
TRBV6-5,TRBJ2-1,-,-,CASKFGVSYNEQFF,TGTGCCAGCAAATTCGGGGTTTCCTACAATGAGCAGTTCTTC
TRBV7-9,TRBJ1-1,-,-,CASSLEGNTEAFF,TGTGCCAGCAGCTTGGAGGGGAACACTGAAGCTTTCTTT
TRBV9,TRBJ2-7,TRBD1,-,CASSATGTGSEQYF,TGTGCCAGCAGCGCTACCGGGACAGGGTCCGAGCAGTACTTC
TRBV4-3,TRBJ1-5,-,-,CASSLGTGPGQPQHF,TGCGCCAGCAGTCTCGGTACAGGGCCAGGGCAGCCCCAGCATTTT
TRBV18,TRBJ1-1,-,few,CASSPDRSQMNTEAFF,TGTGCCAGCTCACCAGACAGATCCCAAATGAACACTGAAGCTTTCTTT
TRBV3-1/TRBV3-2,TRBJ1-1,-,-,CASSQNSGRTEAFF,TGTGCCAGCAGCCAAAATAGCGGGCGCACTGAAGCTTTCTTT
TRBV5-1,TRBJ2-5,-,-,CASRAGQIVSETQYF,TGCGCCAGCAGAGCAGGACAGATAGTAAGCGAGACCCAGTACTTC
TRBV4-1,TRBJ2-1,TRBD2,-,CASSPRLAGGLGEQFF,TGCGCCAGCAGCCCACGACTAGCGGGGGGGCTCGGCGAGCAGTTCTTC
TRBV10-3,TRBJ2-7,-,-,CAISEGGSTYEQYF,TGTGCCATCAGTGAAGGCGGATCCACCTACGAGCAGTACTTC
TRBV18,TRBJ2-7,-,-,CASSPENYEQYF,TGTGCCAGCTCACCCGAGAACTACGAGCAGTACTTC
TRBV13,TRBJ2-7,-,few,CASSLLGGYEQYF,TGTGCCAGCAGCTTACTGGGTGGCTACGAGCAGTACTTC
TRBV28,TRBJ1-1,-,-,CASSRTNTEAFF,TGTGCCAGCAGTCGGACGAACACTGAAGCTTTCTTT
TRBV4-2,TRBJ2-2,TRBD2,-,CASSASGDLNTGELFF,TGTGCCAGCTCGGCTAGCGGGGACCTAAACACCGGGGAGCTGTTTTTT
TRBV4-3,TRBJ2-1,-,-,CASSQEPAYNEQFF,TGCGCCAGCAGCCAAGAGCCCGCGTACAATGAGCAGTTCTTC
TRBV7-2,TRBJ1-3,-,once,CASSQGTIGNTIYF,TGTGCCAGCAGCCAGGGAACGATAGGAAACACCATATATTTT
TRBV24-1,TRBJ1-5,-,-,CATSDLNSNQPQHF,TGTGCCACCAGTGATTTAAACAGCAATCAGCCCCAGCATTTT
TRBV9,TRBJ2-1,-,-,CASGGFNEQFF,TGTGCCAGCGGAGGGTTCAATGAGCAGTTCTTC
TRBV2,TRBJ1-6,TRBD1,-,CASRTGDYNSPLHF,TGTGCCAGCAGAACAGGGGATTATAATTCACCCCTCCACTTT
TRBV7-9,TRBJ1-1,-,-,CASSLEGNTEAFF,TGTGCCAGCAGCTTAGAAGGGAACACTGAAGCTTTCTTT
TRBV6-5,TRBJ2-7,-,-,CASSYSGDGSYEQYF,TGTGCCAGCAGTTACTCGGGCGACGGCTCCTACGAGCAGTACTTC
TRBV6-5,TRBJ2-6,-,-,CASSTVSGANVLTF,TGTGCCAGCAGTACAGTCTCTGGGGCCAACGTCCTGACTTTC
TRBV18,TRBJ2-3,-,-,CASSPTSALLTDTQYF,TGTGCCAGCTCCCCTACTAGTGCTCTTCTCACAGATACGCAGTATTTT
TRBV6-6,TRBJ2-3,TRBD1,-,CASLQGASEDTQYF,TGTGCCAGCCTCCAGGGGGCTTCGGAAGATACGCAGTATTTT
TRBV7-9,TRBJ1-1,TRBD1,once,CASSSETDRGRGAFF,TGTGCCAGCAGCTCAGAGACCGACAGGGGGAGGGGAGCTTTCTTT
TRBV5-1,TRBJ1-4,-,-,CAPPRALRNVTLFF,TGCGCACCCCCCCGCGCCCTTCGCAACGTAACACTGTTTTTT
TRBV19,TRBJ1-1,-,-,CASSIGTNTEAFF,TGTGCCAGTAGTATTGGGACGAACACTGAAGCTTTCTTT
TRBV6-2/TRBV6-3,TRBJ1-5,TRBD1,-,CASSYTGENQPQHF,TGTGCCAGCAGTTACACAGGGGAAAATCAGCCCCAGCATTTT
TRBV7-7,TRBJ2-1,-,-,CASSSSFSNEQFF,TGTGCCAGCAGCTCCTCCTTTAGCAATGAGCAGTTCTTC
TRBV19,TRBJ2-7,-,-,CASSISYPYEQYF,TGTGCCAGTAGTATAAGCTACCCTTACGAGCAGTACTTC